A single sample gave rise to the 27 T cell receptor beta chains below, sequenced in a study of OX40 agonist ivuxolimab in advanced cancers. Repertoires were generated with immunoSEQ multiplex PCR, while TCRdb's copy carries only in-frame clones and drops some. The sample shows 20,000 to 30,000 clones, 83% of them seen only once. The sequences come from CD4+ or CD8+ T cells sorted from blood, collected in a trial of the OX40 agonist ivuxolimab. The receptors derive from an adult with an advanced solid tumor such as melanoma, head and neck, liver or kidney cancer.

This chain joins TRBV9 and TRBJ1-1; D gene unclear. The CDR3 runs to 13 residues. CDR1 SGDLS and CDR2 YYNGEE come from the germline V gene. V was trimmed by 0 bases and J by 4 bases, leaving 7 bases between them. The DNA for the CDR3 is TGTGCCAGCAGCGTAGTCTGGGGCACTGAAGCTTTCTTT. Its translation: CASSVVWGTEAFF. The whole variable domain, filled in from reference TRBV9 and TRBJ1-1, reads DSGVTQTPKHLITATGQRVTLRCSPRSGDLSVYWYQQSLDQGLQFLIQYYNGEERAKGNILERFSAQQFPDLHSELNLSSLELGDSALYFCASSVVWGTEAFFGQGTRLTVV.

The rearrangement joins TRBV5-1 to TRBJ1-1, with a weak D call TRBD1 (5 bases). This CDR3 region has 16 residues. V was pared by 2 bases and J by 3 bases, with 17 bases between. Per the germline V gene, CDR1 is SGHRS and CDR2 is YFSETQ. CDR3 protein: CASSFRRGESDTEAFF. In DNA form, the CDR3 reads TGCGCCAGCAGCTTCAGGAGAGGGGAGTCGGACACTGAAGCTTTCTTT.

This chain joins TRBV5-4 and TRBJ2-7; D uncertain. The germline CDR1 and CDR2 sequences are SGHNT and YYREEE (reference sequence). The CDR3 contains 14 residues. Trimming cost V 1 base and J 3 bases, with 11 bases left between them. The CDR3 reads CASSLRGPVYEQYF. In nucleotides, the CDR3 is TGTGCCAGCAGCTTGCGAGGACCAGTCTACGAGCAGTACTTC. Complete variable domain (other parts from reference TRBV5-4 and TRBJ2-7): ETGVTQSPTHLIKTRGQQVTLRCSSQSGHNTVSWYQQALGQGPQFIFQYYREEENGRGNFPPRFSGLQFPNYSSELNVNALELDDSALYLCASSLRGPVYEQYFGPGTRLTVT.

The CDR3 reads CASSIGGGFYNEQFF. The CDR3 bases are TGTGCCAGTAGTATTGGGGGGGGCTTCTACAATGAGCAGTTCTTC. V usage is TRBV19 and J usage is TRBJ2-1; TRBD2 is a possible D gene (7 bases). The CDR3 loop spans 15 amino acids. Germline values: CDR1 LNHDA, CDR2 SQIVND (reference sequence). The ends were cut back, 3 bases at V and 3 bases at J, with 12 bases in the middle. The whole variable domain, remainder taken from reference TRBV19 and TRBJ2-1, is DGGITQSPKYLFRKEGQNVTLSCEQNLNHDAMYWYRQDPGQGLRLIYYSQIVNDFQKGDIAEGYSVSREKKESFPLTVTSAQKNPTAFYLCASSIGGGFYNEQFFGPGTRLTVL.

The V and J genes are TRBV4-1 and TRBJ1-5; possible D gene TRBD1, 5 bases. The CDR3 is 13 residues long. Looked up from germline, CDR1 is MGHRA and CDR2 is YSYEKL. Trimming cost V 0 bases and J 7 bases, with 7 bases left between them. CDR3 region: CASSQERGQPQHF. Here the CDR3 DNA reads TGCGCCAGCAGCCAAGAAAGGGGCCAGCCCCAGCATTTT.

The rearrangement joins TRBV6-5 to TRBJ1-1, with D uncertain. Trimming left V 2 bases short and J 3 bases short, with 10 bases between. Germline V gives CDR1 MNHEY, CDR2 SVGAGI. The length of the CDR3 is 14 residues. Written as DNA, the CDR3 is TGTGCCAGCAGTTACAAGGACGGATACACTGAAGCTTTCTTT. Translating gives CASSYKDGYTEAFF.

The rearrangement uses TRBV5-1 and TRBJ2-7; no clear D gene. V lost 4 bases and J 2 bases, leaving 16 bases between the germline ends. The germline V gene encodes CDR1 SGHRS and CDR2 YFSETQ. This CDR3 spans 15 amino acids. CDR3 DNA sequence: TGCGCCAGCAGCGGCGGCGAGGAAACCACCTACGAGCAGTACTTC. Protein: CASSGGEETTYEQYF.

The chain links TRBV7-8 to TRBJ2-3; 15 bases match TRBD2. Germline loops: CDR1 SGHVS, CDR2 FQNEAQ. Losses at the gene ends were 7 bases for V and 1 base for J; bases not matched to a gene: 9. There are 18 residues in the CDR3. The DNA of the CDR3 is TGTGCCAGCACCCGAGGACTAGCGGGGGGGCCTGGCACAGATACGCAGTATTTT. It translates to CASTRGLAGGPGTDTQYF.

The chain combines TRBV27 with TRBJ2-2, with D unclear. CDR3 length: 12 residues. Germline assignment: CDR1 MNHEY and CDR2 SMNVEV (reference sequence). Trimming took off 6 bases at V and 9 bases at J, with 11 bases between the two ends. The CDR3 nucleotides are TGTGCCAGCAGCCAGAGGAGCCGGGAGCTGTTTTTT. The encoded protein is CASSQRSRELFF.

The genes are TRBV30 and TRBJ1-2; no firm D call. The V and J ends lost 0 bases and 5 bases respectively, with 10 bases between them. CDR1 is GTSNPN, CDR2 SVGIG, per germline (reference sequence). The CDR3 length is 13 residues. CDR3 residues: CAWSVGGKYGYTF. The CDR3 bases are TGTGCCTGGAGTGTCGGAGGGAAATATGGCTACACCTTC. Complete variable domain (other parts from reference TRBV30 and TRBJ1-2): SQTIHQWPATLVQPVGSPLSLECTVEGTSNPNLYWYRQAAGRGLQLLFYSVGIGQISSEVPQNLSASRPQDRQFILSSKKLLLSDSGFYLCAWSVGGKYGYTFGSGTRLTVV.

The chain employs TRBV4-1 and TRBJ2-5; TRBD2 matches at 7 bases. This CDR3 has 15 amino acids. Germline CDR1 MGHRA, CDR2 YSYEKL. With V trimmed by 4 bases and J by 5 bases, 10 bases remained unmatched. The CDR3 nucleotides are TGCGCCAGCAGCCCGGGACTACCCTCGGGGGAGACCCAGTACTTC. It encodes CASSPGLPSGETQYF.

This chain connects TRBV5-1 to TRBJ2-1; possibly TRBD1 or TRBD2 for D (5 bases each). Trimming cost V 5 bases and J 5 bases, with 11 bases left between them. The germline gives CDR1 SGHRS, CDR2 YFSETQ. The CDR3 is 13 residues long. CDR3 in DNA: TGCGCCAGCAGGGACGGGACGAACAATGAGCAGTTCTTC. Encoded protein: CASRDGTNNEQFF.

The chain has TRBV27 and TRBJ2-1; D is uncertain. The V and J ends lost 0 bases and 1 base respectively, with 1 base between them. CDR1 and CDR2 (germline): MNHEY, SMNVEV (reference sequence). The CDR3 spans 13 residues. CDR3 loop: CASSLSSYNEQFF. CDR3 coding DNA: TGTGCCAGCAGTTTATCTTCCTACAATGAGCAGTTCTTC.

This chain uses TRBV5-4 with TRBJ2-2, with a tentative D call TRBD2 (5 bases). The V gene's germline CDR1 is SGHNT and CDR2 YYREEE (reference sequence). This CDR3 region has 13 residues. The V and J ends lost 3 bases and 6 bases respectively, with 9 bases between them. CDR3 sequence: CASSSWGAGELFF. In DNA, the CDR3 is TGTGCCAGCAGCTCGTGGGGAGCCGGGGAGCTGTTTTTT.

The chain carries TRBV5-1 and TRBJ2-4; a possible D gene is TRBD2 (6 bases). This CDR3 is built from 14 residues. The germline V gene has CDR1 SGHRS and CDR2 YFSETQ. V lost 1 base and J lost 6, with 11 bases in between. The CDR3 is CASSLTAGSNIQYF. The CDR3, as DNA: TGCGCCAGCAGCTTGACAGCGGGCTCAAACATTCAGTACTTC.

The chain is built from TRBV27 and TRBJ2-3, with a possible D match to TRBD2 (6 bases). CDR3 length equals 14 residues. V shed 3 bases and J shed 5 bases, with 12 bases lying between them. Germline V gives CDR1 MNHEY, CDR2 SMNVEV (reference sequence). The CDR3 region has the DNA TGTGCCAGCAGTTTGTTTAAGGGAGGAGATACGCAGTATTTT. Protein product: CASSLFKGGDTQYF.

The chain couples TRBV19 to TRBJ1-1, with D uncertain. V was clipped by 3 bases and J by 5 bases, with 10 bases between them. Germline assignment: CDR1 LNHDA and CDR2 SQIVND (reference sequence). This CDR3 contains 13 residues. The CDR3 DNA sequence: TGTGCCAGTAGTATTGTGGGATGGACTGAAGCTTTCTTT. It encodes CASSIVGWTEAFF.

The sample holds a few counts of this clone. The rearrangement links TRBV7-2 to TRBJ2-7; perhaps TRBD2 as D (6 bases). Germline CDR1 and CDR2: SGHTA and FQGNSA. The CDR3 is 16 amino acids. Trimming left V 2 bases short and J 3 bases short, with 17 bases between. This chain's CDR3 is CASSLSRDFFFYEQYF. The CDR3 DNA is TGTGCCAGCAGCTTAAGCCGGGACTTTTTTTTCTACGAGCAGTACTTC.

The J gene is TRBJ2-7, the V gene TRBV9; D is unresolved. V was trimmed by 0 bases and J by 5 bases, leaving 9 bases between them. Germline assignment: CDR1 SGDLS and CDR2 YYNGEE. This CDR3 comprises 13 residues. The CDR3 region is CASSVESGDEQYF. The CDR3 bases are TGTGCCAGCAGCGTAGAATCAGGAGACGAGCAGTACTTC. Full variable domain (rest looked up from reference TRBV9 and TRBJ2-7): DSGVTQTPKHLITATGQRVTLRCSPRSGDLSVYWYQQSLDQGLQFLIQYYNGEERAKGNILERFSAQQFPDLHSELNLSSLELGDSALYFCASSVESGDEQYFGPGTRLTVT.

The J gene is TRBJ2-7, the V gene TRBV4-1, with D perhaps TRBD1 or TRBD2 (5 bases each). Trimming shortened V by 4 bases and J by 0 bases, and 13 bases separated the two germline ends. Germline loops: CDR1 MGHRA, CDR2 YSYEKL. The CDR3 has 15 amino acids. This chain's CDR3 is CASSPRDAGSYEQYF. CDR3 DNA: TGCGCCAGCAGCCCCCGGGACGCAGGCTCCTACGAGCAGTACTTC.

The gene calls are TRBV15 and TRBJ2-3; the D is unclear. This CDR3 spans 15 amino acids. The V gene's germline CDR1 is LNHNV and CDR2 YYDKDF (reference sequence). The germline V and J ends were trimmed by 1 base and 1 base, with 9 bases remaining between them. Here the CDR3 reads CATSRATWGTDTQYF. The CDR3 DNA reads TGTGCCACCAGCAGAGCGACATGGGGCACAGATACGCAGTATTTT.

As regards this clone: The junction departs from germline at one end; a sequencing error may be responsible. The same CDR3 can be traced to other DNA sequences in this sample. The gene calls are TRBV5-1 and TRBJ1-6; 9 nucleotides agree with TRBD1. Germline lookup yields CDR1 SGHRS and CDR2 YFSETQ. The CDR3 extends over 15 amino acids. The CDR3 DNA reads TGTGCCAGCAGCTCAGGGACAGGGAATAATTCACCCCTCCACTTT. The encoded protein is CASSSGTGNNSPLHF.

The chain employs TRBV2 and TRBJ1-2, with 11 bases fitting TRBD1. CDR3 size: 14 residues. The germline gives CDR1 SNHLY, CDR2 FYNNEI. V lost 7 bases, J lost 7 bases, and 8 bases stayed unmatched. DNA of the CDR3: TGTGCCAGCACTGGACAGGGGGCCGAATTTGGCTACACCTTC. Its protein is CASTGQGAEFGYTF.

The CDR3 here is CASSLPRSLNTEAFF. CDR3 coding DNA: TGTGCCAGCAGCTTACCCAGGAGTTTGAACACTGAAGCTTTCTTT. The V and J genes are TRBV11-2 and TRBJ1-1; no clear D. CDR1 and CDR2 from the germline V gene are SGHAT and FQNNGV. Trimming left V 2 bases short and J 0 bases short, with 10 bases between. The CDR3 covers 15 residues.

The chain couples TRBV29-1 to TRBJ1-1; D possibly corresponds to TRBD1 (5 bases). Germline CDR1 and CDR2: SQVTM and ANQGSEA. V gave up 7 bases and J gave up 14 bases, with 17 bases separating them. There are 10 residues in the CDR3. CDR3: CSAVGRTLFF. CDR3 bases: TGCAGCGCTGTGGGACGGACTTTATTCTTT.

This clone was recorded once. The CDR3 is CASSQDGTTGAIGNEQFF. CDR3 DNA sequence: TGCGCCAGCAGCCAAGATGGGACGACAGGGGCGATCGGGAATGAGCAGTTCTTC. The chain has TRBV4-1 and TRBJ2-1; 8 bases agree with TRBD1. V was pared by 0 bases and J by 7 bases, with 14 bases of the junction left unmatched. This CDR3 region has 18 residues. Germline-derived CDR1 and CDR2 are MGHRA and YSYEKL.

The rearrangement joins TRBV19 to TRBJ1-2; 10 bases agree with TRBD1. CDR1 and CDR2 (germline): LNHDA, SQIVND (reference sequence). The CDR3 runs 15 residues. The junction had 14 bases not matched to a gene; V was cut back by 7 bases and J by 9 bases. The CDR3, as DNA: TGTGCCAGTACCGGGACAGGGGAAAACTATGGTCGCTACACCTTC. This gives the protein CASTGTGENYGRYTF.